These T cell receptor beta chains were read from a single sample in a study of Graves' ophthalmopathy and Graves' hyperthyroidism. TCRdb reanalysed the multiplex PCR reads using MiXCR and keeps one entry per CDR3 protein. The repertoire has some 380,000 distinct CDR3 sequences, 15% to 19% of them found once; the top ten carry 7%. Material: peripheral blood. Receptors were obtained from a woman aged 18-29 years with stable Graves' hyperthyroidism. CDR3s include the opening cysteine and the closing phenylalanine or tryptophan. The D gene is left open where the match is weak. Part of the rows lack a size; the others show once, few, many or a class for expanded clones.

many,TRBV15,.,TRBJ1-6,TGTGCCACCAGCAGAGAAGGGCAGGAGTATTCACCCCTCCACTTT,CATSREGQEYSPLHF
many,TRBV2,TRBD1,TRBJ1-1,TGTGCCAGCAGCCCAGGGATGGGGACAGGGGGCCTCGCTGAAGCTTTCTTT,CASSPGMGTGGLAEAFF
many,TRBV19,.,TRBJ2-7,TGTGCCAGTAGTATTCTTAGCGGAGGATCCTACGAGCAGTACTTC,CASSILSGGSYEQYF
many,TRBV20-1,TRBD1,TRBJ2-7,TGCAGTGCTAGAAGCCGGGACAGGGGTTCCGAGCAGTACTTC,CSARSRDRGSEQYF
many,TRBV7-2,.,TRBJ1-1,TGTGCCAGCAGTTCCGACAGGAACACTGAAGCTTTCTTT,CASSSDRNTEAFF
many,TRBV20-1,.,TRBJ2-7,TGCAGTGCTAGACGGGACTTTACCTACGAGCAGTACTTC,CSARRDFTYEQYF
many,TRBV19,.,TRBJ1-3,TGTGCCAGTAGTCACGGACCAGGAAACACCATATATTTT,CASSHGPGNTIYF
.,TRBV4-1,.,TRBJ1-2,TGCGCCAGCAGCCAAGTTATCCAGGCGTGGGGCTATGGCTACACCTTC,CASSQVIQAWGYGYTF
many,TRBV5-1,TRBD1,TRBJ1-1,TGCGCCAGCAGCCCTGGGCCAGGGGGGGCTGAAGCTTTCTTT,CASSPGPGGAEAFF
many,TRBV25-1,.,TRBJ1-1,TGTGCCAGCAGTGACCAGGGAAGCGTGAACACTGAAGCTTTCTTT,CASSDQGSVNTEAFF
.,TRBV15,.,TRBJ2-2,TGTGCCACCAGCACCAGGGCCGGGGAGCTGTTTTTT,CATSTRAGELFF
many,TRBV11-3,.,TRBJ2-5,TGTGCCAGCAGCCCGACAGGCACAGAGACCCAGTACTTC,CASSPTGTETQYF